This T cell receptor beta chain was recorded in a study of T cells in Graves' hyperthyroidism and ophthalmopathy. General study findings and limits: Ophthalmopathy got predicted by the model a median roughly 6.1 months before its onset. Stable hyperthyroidism was separated from ophthalmopathy by a model based on 13 V-J features.

This clonotype was counted only a few times. Its cognate antigen is unknown. Clinical symptoms, serum thyroxine, TRAb, thyroid ultrasound and orbital computed tomography established diagnosis. TCR beta CDR3 sequences were amplified from RNA transcripts. First-round RT-PCR of the TCR CDR3 relied on the HTBI primer set. TCRdb reprocessed the multiplex PCR reads via MiXCR and lists one record per CDR3 protein. Of hundreds of thousands of distinct CDR3 sequences in the sample, around 15% are singletons; the top ten hold about an eighth. Germline values: CDR1 ENHRY, CDR2 SYGVKD. Trimming took 5 bases from V and 2 from J; bases not matched to a gene: 5. CDR3 length: 14 amino acids.

The sample comprised blood. The sequence came from a woman between 50 and 59 years old with Graves' ophthalmopathy. J is TRBJ2-7 and V is TRBV10-3; 8 bases fit TRBD2. This chain's CDR3 is CAISPTSAPYEQYF. The CDR3 DNA follows: TGTGCCATCAGTCCGACTAGCGCTCCCTACGAGCAGTACTTC.